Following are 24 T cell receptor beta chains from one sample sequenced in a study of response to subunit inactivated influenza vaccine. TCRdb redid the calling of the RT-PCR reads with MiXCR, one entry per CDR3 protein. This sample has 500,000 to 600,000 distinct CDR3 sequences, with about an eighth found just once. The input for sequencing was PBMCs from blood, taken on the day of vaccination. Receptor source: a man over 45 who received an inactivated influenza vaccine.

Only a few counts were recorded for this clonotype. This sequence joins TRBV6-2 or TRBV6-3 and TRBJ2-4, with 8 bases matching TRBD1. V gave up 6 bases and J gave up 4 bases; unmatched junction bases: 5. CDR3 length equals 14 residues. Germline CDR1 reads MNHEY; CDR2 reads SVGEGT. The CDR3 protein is CASRVRTGKNIQYF. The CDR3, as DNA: TGTGCCAGCAGGGTCCGGACAGGGAAAAACATTCAGTACTTC.

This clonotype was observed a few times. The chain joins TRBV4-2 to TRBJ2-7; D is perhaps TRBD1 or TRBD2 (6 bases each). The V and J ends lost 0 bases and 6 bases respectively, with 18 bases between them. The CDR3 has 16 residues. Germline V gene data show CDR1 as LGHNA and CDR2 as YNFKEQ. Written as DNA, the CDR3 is TGTGCCAGCAGCCAAGATGTAACAGGGAGGTTAAGCGAGCAGTACTTC. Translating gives CASSQDVTGRLSEQYF.

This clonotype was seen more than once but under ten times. CDR3 region: CASSQGQANEQYF. The CDR3 bases are TGTGCCAGCAGTCAAGGACAGGCGAACGAGCAGTACTTC. This rearrangement joins TRBV28 to TRBJ2-7; 7 positions agree with TRBD1. The germline V gene has CDR1 MDHEN and CDR2 SYDVKM. Trimming at V came to 5 bases and at J to 5 bases, leaving 6 bases not matched to a gene. The CDR3 length is 13 residues.

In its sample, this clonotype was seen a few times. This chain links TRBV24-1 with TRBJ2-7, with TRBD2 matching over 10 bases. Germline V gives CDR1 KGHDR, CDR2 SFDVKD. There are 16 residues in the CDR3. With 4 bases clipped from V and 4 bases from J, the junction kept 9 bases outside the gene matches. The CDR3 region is CATSDPSGSAGYEQYF. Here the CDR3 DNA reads TGTGCCACCAGTGACCCTAGCGGGAGTGCAGGTTACGAGCAGTACTTC.

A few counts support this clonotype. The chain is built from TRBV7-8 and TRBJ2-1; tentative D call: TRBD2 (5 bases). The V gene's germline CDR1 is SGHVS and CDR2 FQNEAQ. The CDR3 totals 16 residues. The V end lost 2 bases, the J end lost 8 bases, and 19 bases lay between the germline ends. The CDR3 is CASSLFLVGVYHEQFF. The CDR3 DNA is TGTGCCAGCAGCTTATTTTTGGTGGGAGTCTATCATGAGCAGTTCTTC.

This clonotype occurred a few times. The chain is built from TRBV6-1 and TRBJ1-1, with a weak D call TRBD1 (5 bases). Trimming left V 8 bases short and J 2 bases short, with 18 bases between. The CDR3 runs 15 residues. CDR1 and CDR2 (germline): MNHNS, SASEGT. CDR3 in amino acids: CASQWGRDGNTEAFF. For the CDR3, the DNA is TGTGCCAGCCAATGGGGCAGGGATGGAAACACTGAAGCTTTCTTT.

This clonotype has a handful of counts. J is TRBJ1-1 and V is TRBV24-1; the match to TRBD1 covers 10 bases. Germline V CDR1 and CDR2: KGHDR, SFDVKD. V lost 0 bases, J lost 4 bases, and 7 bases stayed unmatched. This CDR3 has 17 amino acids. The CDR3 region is CATSDLWDRGGSTEAFF. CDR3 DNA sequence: TGTGCCACCAGTGATTTGTGGGACAGGGGCGGGAGCACTGAAGCTTTCTTT.

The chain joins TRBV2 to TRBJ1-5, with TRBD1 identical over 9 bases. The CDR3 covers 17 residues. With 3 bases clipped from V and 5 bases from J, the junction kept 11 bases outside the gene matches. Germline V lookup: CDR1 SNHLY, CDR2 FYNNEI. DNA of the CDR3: TGTGCCAGCAGTGATAATCTGGGACAGGGTGCGTATCAGCCCCAGCATTTT. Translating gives CASSDNLGQGAYQPQHF.

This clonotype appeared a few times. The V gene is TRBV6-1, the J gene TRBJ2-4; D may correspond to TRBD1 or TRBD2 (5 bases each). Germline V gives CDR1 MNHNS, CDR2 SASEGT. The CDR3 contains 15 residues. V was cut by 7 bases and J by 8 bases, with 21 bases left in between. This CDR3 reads CASTNLEARGYIQYF. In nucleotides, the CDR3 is TGTGCCAGCACCAACTTGGAGGCTAGGGGCTACATTCAGTACTTC.

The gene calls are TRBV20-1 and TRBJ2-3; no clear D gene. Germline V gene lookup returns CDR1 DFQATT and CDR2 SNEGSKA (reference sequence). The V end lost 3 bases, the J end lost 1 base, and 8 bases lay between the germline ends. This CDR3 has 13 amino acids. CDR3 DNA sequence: TGCAGTGCTAGCATTGTGGGCACAGATACGCAGTATTTT. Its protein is CSASIVGTDTQYF.

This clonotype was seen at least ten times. CDR3 in amino acids: CASSLAQGNTEAFF. Here the CDR3 DNA reads TGTGCCAGCAGCTTAGCGCAGGGGAACACTGAAGCTTTCTTT. The chain recombines TRBV7-9 with TRBJ1-1, with D perhaps matching TRBD1 (5 bases). This CDR3 contains 14 residues. Germline lookup yields CDR1 SEHNR and CDR2 FQNEAQ (reference sequence). Trimming removed 0 bases at V and 1 base at J, with 6 bases between. Full variable domain (outside the CDR3, taken from reference TRBV7-9 and TRBJ1-1): DTGVSQNPRHKITKRGQNVTFRCDPISEHNRLYWYRQTLGQGPEFLTYFQNEAQLEKSRLLSDRFSAERPKGSFSTLEIQRTEQGDSAMYLCASSLAQGNTEAFFGQGTRLTVV.

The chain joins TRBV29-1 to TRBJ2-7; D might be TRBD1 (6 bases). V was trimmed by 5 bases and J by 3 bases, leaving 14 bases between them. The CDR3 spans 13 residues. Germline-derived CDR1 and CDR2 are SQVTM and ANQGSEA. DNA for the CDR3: TGCAGCGTTCTACAGGGTGGGGACTACGAGCAGTACTTC. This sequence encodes CSVLQGGDYEQYF.

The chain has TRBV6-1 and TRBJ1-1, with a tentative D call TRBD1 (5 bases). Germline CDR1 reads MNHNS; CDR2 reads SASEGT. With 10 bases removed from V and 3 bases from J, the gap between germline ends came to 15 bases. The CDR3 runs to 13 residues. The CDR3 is CATAAGTDTEAFF. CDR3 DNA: TGTGCCACTGCGGCGGGGACCGACACTGAAGCTTTCTTT.

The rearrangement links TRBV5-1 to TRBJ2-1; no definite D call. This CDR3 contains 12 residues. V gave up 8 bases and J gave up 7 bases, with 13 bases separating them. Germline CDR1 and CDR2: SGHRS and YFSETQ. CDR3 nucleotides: TGCGCCAGTACCCTTAACCAGAATGAGCAGTTCTTC. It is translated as CASTLNQNEQFF. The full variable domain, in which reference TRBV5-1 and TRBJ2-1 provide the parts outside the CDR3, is KAGVTQTPRYLIKTRGQQVTLSCSPISGHRSVSWYQQTPGQGLQFLFEYFSETQRNKGNFPGRFSGRQFSNSRSEMNVSTLELGDSALYLCASTLNQNEQFFGPGTRLTVL.

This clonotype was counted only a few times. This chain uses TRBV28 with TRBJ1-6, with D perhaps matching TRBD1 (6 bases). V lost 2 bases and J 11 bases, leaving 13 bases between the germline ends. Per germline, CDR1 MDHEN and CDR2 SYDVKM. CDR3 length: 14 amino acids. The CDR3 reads CASSLLQGLTPLHF. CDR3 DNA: TGTGCCAGCAGTTTACTACAGGGACTTACACCCCTCCACTTT. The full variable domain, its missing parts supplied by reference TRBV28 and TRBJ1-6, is DVKVTQSSRYLVKRTGEKVFLECVQDMDHENMFWYRQDPGLGLRLIYFSYDVKMKEKGDIPEGYSVSREKKERFSLILESASTNQTSMYLCASSLLQGLTPLHFGNGTRLTVT.

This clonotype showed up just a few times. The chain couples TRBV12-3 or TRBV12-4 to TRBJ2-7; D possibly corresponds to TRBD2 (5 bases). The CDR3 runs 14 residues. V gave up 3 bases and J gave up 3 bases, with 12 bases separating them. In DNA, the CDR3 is TGTGCCAGCAGTTTGGTCGGGATTGGCTACGAGCAGTACTTC. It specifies CASSLVGIGYEQYF.

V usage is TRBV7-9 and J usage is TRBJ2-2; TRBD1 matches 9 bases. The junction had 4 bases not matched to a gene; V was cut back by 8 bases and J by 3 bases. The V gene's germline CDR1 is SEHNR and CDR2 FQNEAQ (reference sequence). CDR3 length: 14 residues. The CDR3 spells CASVRTGDTGELFF. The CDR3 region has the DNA TGTGCCAGCGTGAGGACAGGGGACACCGGGGAGCTGTTTTTT.

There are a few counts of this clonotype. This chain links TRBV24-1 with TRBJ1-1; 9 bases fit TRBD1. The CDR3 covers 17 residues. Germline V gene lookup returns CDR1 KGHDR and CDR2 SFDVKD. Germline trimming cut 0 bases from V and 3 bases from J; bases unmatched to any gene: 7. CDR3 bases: TGTGCCACCAGTGATTTGCACAGGGGGCTTGATTACACTGAAGCTTTCTTT. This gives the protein CATSDLHRGLDYTEAFF.

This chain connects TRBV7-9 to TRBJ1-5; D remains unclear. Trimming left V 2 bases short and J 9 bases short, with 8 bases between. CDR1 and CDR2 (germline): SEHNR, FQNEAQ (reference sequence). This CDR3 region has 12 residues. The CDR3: CASSLNSMPQHF. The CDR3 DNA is TGTGCCAGCAGCTTAAACTCCATGCCCCAGCATTTT.

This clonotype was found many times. CDR3 in DNA: TGTGCCAGCAGCTTCGACAGAGATACGCAGTATTTT. Translation gives CASSFDRDTQYF. This chain uses TRBV7-8 with TRBJ2-3; tentatively, D is TRBD1 (5 bases). The V end lost 3 bases, the J end lost 5 bases, and 6 bases lay between the germline ends. The CDR3 covers 12 residues. Germline CDR1 and CDR2: SGHVS and FQNEAQ.

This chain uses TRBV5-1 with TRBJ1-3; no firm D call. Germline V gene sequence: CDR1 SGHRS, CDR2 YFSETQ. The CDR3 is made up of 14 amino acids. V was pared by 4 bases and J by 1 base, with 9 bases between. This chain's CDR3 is CASSPESSGNTIYF. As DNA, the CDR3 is TGCGCCAGCAGCCCTGAGAGTTCTGGAAACACCATATATTTT.

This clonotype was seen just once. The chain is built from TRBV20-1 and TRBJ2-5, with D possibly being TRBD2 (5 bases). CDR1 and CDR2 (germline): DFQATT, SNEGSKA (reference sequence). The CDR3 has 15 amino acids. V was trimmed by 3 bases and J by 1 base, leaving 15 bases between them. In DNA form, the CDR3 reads TGCAGTGCTAGCCGCAACGGGATCTTCCAAGAGACCCAGTACTTC. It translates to CSASRNGIFQETQYF.

This chain's CDR3 is CASSYSPRHGDSPLHF. The CDR3, as DNA: TGTGCCAGCAGTTACTCCCCCCGGCACGGAGATTCACCCCTCCACTTT. The gene calls are TRBV6-5 and TRBJ1-6, with no clear D. CDR1 and CDR2 (germline): MNHEY, SVGAGI. V was shortened by 0 bases and J by 8 bases, with 14 bases between the two germline ends. There are 16 residues in the CDR3.

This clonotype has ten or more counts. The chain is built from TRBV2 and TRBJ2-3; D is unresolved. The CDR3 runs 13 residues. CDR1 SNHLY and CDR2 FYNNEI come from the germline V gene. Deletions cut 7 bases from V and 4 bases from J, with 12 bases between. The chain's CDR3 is CASTNDRSDTQYF. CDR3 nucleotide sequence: TGTGCCAGCACCAACGACCGTTCAGATACGCAGTATTTT.